Each of the 8 T cell receptor beta chains below was sequenced from the same sample in a study of T cells in Graves' hyperthyroidism and ophthalmopathy. Amplification of TCR beta CDR3 regions used RNA as the template. The TCR CDR3 first-round RT-PCR relied on the HTBI primer set. One entry per CDR3 protein, called by TCRdb with MiXCR from the multiplex PCR reads. The sample lists more than 350,000 distinct CDR3 sequences, approximately 14% occurring once. Sequences were obtained from blood. These receptors originate from a woman aged 55-69 years with Graves' ophthalmopathy.

V and J are TRBV5-5 and TRBJ2-2, with D hard to call. From germline, CDR1 is SGHKS and CDR2 YYEKEE (reference sequence). V shed 0 bases and J shed 3 bases, with 9 bases lying between them. The CDR3 contains 15 residues. Here the CDR3 reads CASSLVGRYTGELFF. For the CDR3, the DNA is TGTGCCAGCAGCTTGGTTGGTCGATACACCGGGGAGCTGTTTTTT.

This clonotype was counted ten times or more. The rearrangement uses TRBV10-3 and TRBJ2-7; no clear D gene. The germline V gene has CDR1 ENHRY and CDR2 SYGVKD. V lost 0 bases, J lost 3 bases, and 3 bases lay in between. The CDR3 has 12 residues. CDR3: CAISESDYEQYF. The CDR3 nucleotides are TGTGCCATCAGTGAGTCCGACTACGAGCAGTACTTC.

The table lists this clonotype with many counts. CDR3: CSASSNEQFF. The CDR3 bases are TGCAGTGCTAGTAGTAATGAGCAGTTCTTC. V and J are TRBV20-1 and TRBJ2-1; D unresolved. Between the trimmed V and J ends, which lost 3 bases and 7 bases, there was a span of 4 bases. Germline lookup yields CDR1 DFQATT and CDR2 SNEGSKA (reference sequence). The CDR3 sequence is 10 residues long.

This clonotype was observed a handful of times. The chain is built from TRBV5-5 and TRBJ1-1; no reliable D call. The germline gives CDR1 SGHKS, CDR2 YYEKEE (reference sequence). V lost 2 bases and J lost 4, with 12 bases in between. This CDR3 comprises 14 residues. CDR3 sequence: CASSFGYKATEAFF. DNA for the CDR3: TGTGCCAGCAGCTTCGGGTATAAAGCCACTGAAGCTTTCTTT.

Ten or more counts support this clonotype. The CDR3 nucleotides read TGTGCCAGCAGTCTCCGGGACTACGACAATGAGCAGTTCTTC. It encodes CASSLRDYDNEQFF. The gene calls are TRBV28 and TRBJ2-1; TRBD2 aligns across 7 bases. This CDR3 contains 14 residues. V lost 5 bases to trimming and J lost 5 bases; unmatched junction nucleotides: 6. CDR1 and CDR2 from the germline V gene are MDHEN and SYDVKM.

The chain couples TRBV7-3 to TRBJ2-2; D remains ambiguous. The CDR3 has 16 amino acids. Per the germline V gene, CDR1 is SGHTA and CDR2 is FQGTGA. V was shortened by 1 base and J by 1 base, with 10 bases between the two germline ends. CDR3 in DNA: TGTGCCAGCAGCTTAAACGCCCGACTGAACACCGGGGAGCTGTTTTTT. This gives the protein CASSLNARLNTGELFF.

This chain joins TRBV10-3 and TRBJ2-7; 9 bases fit TRBD1. This CDR3 is 15 amino acids long. Losses at the gene ends were 3 bases for V and 7 bases for J; bases not matched to a gene: 10. CDR1 is ENHRY and CDR2 is SYGVKD in the germline V gene. This CDR3 is CAISDRDRETEEQYF. In nucleotides, the CDR3 is TGTGCCATCAGTGACCGGGACAGGGAGACGGAAGAGCAGTACTTC.

This clonotype came up many times. The rearrangement joins TRBV27 to TRBJ1-6; TRBD1 matches at 7 bases. V shed 7 bases, J shed 5 bases, and the junction held 14 bases outside the gene matches. The CDR3 contains 17 residues. The germline gives CDR1 MNHEY, CDR2 SMNVEV (reference sequence). CDR3 in DNA: TGTGCCAGCACTCTAAGGTGGACTGGGACAGATAATTCACCCCTCCACTTT. As protein: CASTLRWTGTDNSPLHF.